The subject of this entry is one T cell receptor beta chain. Its antigen is undetermined. Regarding treatment: roughly 20 received Ad26.COV2.S at low or high dose, single or two shots; 5 received placebo; per-sample allocation not given. Samples analyzed were those drawn on day 63 after the first vaccine or placebo injection. This vaccine is an Ad26 vector that expresses the Wuhan-strain SARS-CoV-2 spike. This sample was included in a study of Ad26.COV2.S vaccination and SARS-CoV-2 variants. Deletions cut 6 bases from V and 0 bases from J, with 12 bases between. CDR3 length equals 15 residues. Germline CDR1 MDHEN, CDR2 SYDVKM. The study's findings and limits: Possibly, TCR breadth and depth analyses underestimated total T cell responses.

Assay: immunoSEQ multiplex PCR; the TCRdb copy retains only in-frame clones and omits some. The table records about 440,000 clones, roughly 88% of them present only once. This sample comprised peripheral blood, obtained in a trial of Ad26.COV2.S vaccine versus placebo. This sequence was found in a person aged 18-65 years who received the Ad26.COV2.S COVID-19 vaccine or a placebo. The V call is TRBV28, the J call TRBJ1-5; D is perhaps TRBD1 (6 bases). CDR3 sequence: CASSPQGYSNQPQHF. In nucleotides, the CDR3 is TGTGCCAGCAGCCCACAGGGATATAGCAATCAGCCCCAGCATTTT.